This is a list of T cell receptor beta chains from one sample in a study of cytomegalovirus exposure and HLA in healthy donors. Produced via immunoSEQ multiplex PCR; TCRdb's table is partial and in-frame only. The sample lists about 150,000 clones; around 78% were seen once. Sequences were obtained from PBMCs. These receptors originate from a female donor in good health and CMV-seropositive. CDR3s include the opening cysteine and the closing phenylalanine or tryptophan. D genes are given only for firm matches. Expanded clones are given a class, and other clones once, few, many or no size at all.

v_gene,abundance,j_gene,d_gene,CDR3nt,CDR3aa
TRBV4-1,-,TRBJ2-7,-,TGCGCCAGCAGCCTCTGGCAAGGGGCCTACGAGCAGTACTTC,CASSLWQGAYEQYF
TRBV29-1,-,TRBJ1-2,-,TGCAGCGTTTTAGCGGATAACTATGGCTACACCTTC,CSVLADNYGYTF
TRBV5-1,-,TRBJ2-7,-,TGCGCCAGCAGCCCCCGGATCGGGGGCGAGCAGTACTTC,CASSPRIGGEQYF
TRBV6-1,-,TRBJ1-1,-,TGTGCCAGCATGATAACGGTTCAGGTTGAAGCTTTCTTT,CASMITVQVEAFF
TRBV21-1,few,TRBJ2-1,-,TGTGCCAGCAGCAAACCTACGACAGGGGCCGGGGGAGGTGAGCAGTTCTTC,CASSKPTTGAGGGEQFF
TRBV7-9,-,TRBJ2-7,-,TGTGCCAGCAGCCCAGAAGGGGGATTCTACGAGCAGTACTTC,CASSPEGGFYEQYF
TRBV6-5,-,TRBJ2-7,TRBD1,TGTGCCAGCAGTTACTCCAGGGGGATATCCTACGAGCAGTACTTC,CASSYSRGISYEQYF
TRBV7-9,-,TRBJ1-6,-,TGTGCCAGCAGCCGAGATCAGGGATTTCCCTCACCCCTCCACTTT,CASSRDQGFPSPLHF
TRBV28,once,TRBJ2-7,TRBD1,TGTGCCAGCAGTACGCGACAGGGCAGGGGCGAGCAGTACTTC,CASSTRQGRGEQYF
TRBV7-6,-,TRBJ2-5,-,TGTGCCAGCAGTCTGACAACTCAGGACTGGGAGCAGTACTTC,CASSLTTQDWEQYF
TRBV19,-,TRBJ2-5,TRBD1,TGTGCCAGTAGTGTAGGGGACAGGGGGCAAGAGACCCAGTACTTC,CASSVGDRGQETQYF
TRBV6-5,few,TRBJ2-1,TRBD2,TGTGCCAGCAGAAAGAGCGGGAGCAGGGTCAATGAGCAGTTCTTC,CASRKSGSRVNEQFF
TRBV7-7,-,TRBJ2-5,TRBD2,TGTGCCAGCAGCTTGGGTAGGGGTGTAGCGGGTAAACAAGAGACCCAGTACTTC,CASSLGRGVAGKQETQYF
TRBV10-3,-,TRBJ1-2,TRBD1,TGTGCCATCAGACAACCCGGGACAGAGAACTATGGCTACACCTTC,CAIRQPGTENYGYTF
TRBV7-3,-,TRBJ2-3,TRBD2,TGTGCCAGCAGCTTAGACCCCCTGCCTAGCGGAAGCACAGATACGCAGTATTTT,CASSLDPLPSGSTDTQYF
TRBV5-1,-,TRBJ1-3,TRBD1,TGCGCCAGCAGTTCTGAGGGGGCGCGCGGAAACACCATATATTTT,CASSSEGARGNTIYF
TRBV29-1,-,TRBJ1-2,-,TGCAGCGTTTTTCAGTATCTCTATGGCTACACCTTC,CSVFQYLYGYTF
TRBV6-1,few,TRBJ1-2,-,TGTGCCAGCAGTGAAGCCAACGCGGGGGGTAACTATGGCTACACCTTC,CASSEANAGGNYGYTF
TRBV6-5,-,TRBJ1-6,TRBD1,TGTGCCAGCAGTTACACCCAACAGGCAGGGGGTTCACCCCTCCACTTT,CASSYTQQAGGSPLHF
TRBV19,-,TRBJ2-7,TRBD1,TGTGCCAGTAGACTATCCGGGACAGGGGCCTACGAGCAGTGCTTC,CASRLSGTGAYEQCF
TRBV9,-,TRBJ2-5,-,TGTGCCAGCAGCGGGGGACATATACAAGAGACCCAGTACTTC,CASSGGHIQETQYF
TRBV9,few,TRBJ2-7,-,TGTGCCAGCAGCGCTCAAACACAGGGAGCCCCCTACGAGCAGTACTTC,CASSAQTQGAPYEQYF
TRBV9,-,TRBJ2-2,TRBD2,TGTGCCAGCAGCGCCACCCCCGGGACTAAATCAACCGGGGAGCTGTTTTTT,CASSATPGTKSTGELFF
TRBV19,few,TRBJ1-5,-,TGTGCCAGTCTAGGACAGAATAGCAATCAGCCCCAGCATTTT,CASLGQNSNQPQHF
TRBV5-1,-,TRBJ1-1,-,TGCGCCAGCAGCTTGGGCCCTAACCAAAACACTGAAGCTTTCTTT,CASSLGPNQNTEAFF
TRBV6-6,few,TRBJ2-7,TRBD2,TGTGCCAGCAGGCTCAGCGGGGGGAAAACCTACGAGCAGTACTTC,CASRLSGGKTYEQYF
TRBV4-1,-,TRBJ1-4,-,TGCGCCAGCAGCCAACCAGGGGCAACTAATGAAAAACTGTTTTTT,CASSQPGATNEKLFF
TRBV30,-,TRBJ1-3,-,TGTGCCTGGAGGTTATTCTCTGGAAACACCATATATTTT,CAWRLFSGNTIYF
TRBV9,-,TRBJ2-1,TRBD2,TGTGCCAGCAGCGGAGAGCGGGAGGGCCACAATGAGCAGTTCTTC,CASSGEREGHNEQFF
TRBV6-1,few,TRBJ1-1,-,TGTGCCAGCAGTGAAGCGAGAGGGAGGGTGGAAGCTTTCTTT,CASSEARGRVEAFF
TRBV5-1,-,TRBJ1-2,-,TGCGCCAGCAGTCATACGGACTATGGCTACACCTTC,CASSHTDYGYTF
TRBV28,-,TRBJ1-5,TRBD1,TGTGCCAGCAGTCCAGGGGGCGCGGGGCTTCAGCCCCAGCATTTT,CASSPGGAGLQPQHF
TRBV11-2,-,TRBJ2-2,-,TGTGCCAGCAGCTCATTAGGCGGGGCCACCGGGGAGCTGTTTTTT,CASSSLGGATGELFF
TRBV7-6,-,TRBJ2-7,TRBD2,TGTGCCAGCAGCTTGAGTAGCGGGACCTTGGGGGAGCAGTACTTC,CASSLSSGTLGEQYF
TRBV2,-,TRBJ2-5,TRBD2,TGTGCCAGCAGGGAAGGAGAGGGCGGGAGGAAAGAGACCCAGTACTTC,CASREGEGGRKETQYF
TRBV21-1,few,TRBJ2-4,-,TGTGCCAGCAGCAAAATAACAGGGGCCCAACTTTTAGCCAAAAACATTCAGTACTTC,CASSKITGAQLLAKNIQYF
TRBV23-1,-,TRBJ1-1,-,TGCGCCAGGTTACGGACAGTCGGAACTGAAGCTTTCTTT,CARLRTVGTEAFF
TRBV7-2,-,TRBJ2-7,-,TGTGCCAGCAGCCCGGATGGGGGAGGTGGGTACGAGCAGTACTTC,CASSPDGGGGYEQYF
TRBV6-5,-,TRBJ2-5,-,TGTGCCAGCAGTTACTCCGAGGGAGGATCCCAGTACTTC,CASSYSEGGSQYF
TRBV7-9,-,TRBJ2-2,TRBD1,TGTGCCAGCAGCTCGGACAGGGGCTACACCGGGGAGCTGTTTTTT,CASSSDRGYTGELFF
TRBV14,-,TRBJ1-6,-,TGTGCCAGCAGCCAAGATCTTGGTGGAGATTATAATTCACCCCTCCACTTT,CASSQDLGGDYNSPLHF
TRBV6-6,-,TRBJ2-1,TRBD2,TGTGCCAGCAGTCCTAGCGGGGTCTCCTACAATGAGCAGTTCTTC,CASSPSGVSYNEQFF
TRBV29-1,-,TRBJ2-6,TRBD1,TGCAGCGTTGTAGGACAGGGGGTATCGGCTGGGGCCAACGTCCTGACTTTC,CSVVGQGVSAGANVLTF
TRBV28,-,TRBJ2-5,TRBD2,TGTGCCAGCAGTTTCTCGGGAGGGCGGGAGACCCAGTACTTC,CASSFSGGRETQYF
TRBV5-1,-,TRBJ1-2,TRBD1,TGCGCCAGCAGCGCATCTGCGACAGGGGGAACGGCTAACTATGGCTACACCTTC,CASSASATGGTANYGYTF
TRBV2,-,TRBJ2-2,TRBD2,TGTGCCAGCACCCAAGGGGAGGGAGCGAACACCGGGGAGCTGTTTTTT,CASTQGEGANTGELFF
TRBV6-6,-,TRBJ2-7,-,TGTGCCAGCAGTTACTCAGGAGGCTCCTACGAGCAGTACTTC,CASSYSGGSYEQYF
TRBV28,-,TRBJ1-2,TRBD1,TGTGCCAGCACACTGACAGGGAACTATGGCTACACCTTC,CASTLTGNYGYTF
TRBV5-1,-,TRBJ2-1,TRBD2,TGCGCCAGCAGCTTGGCGGGCACGACTAGCGGGGGGCTGGGTGAGCAGTTCTTC,CASSLAGTTSGGLGEQFF
TRBV5-1,-,TRBJ2-3,TRBD1,TGCGCCAGCAGCCCTCAGGGGGCGGGCACAGATACGCAGTATTTT,CASSPQGAGTDTQYF
TRBV5-4,few,TRBJ2-7,TRBD2,TGTGCCAGCAGCAGCTATACTAGCGGGCCATTGTCCTACGAGCAGTACTTC,CASSSYTSGPLSYEQYF
TRBV2,-,TRBJ2-7,-,TGTGCCAGCAGTGAGGCGGCTTACGAGCAGTACTTC,CASSEAAYEQYF
TRBV19,-,TRBJ1-1,-,TGTGCCAGTAATCCAGGGATGAACACTGAAGCTTTCTTT,CASNPGMNTEAFF
TRBV27,once,TRBJ2-3,-,TGTGCCAGCAGACAACAGGTATCTAGCACAGATACGCAGTATTTT,CASRQQVSSTDTQYF
TRBV19,-,TRBJ2-2,TRBD1,TGTGCCAGTAGCCCGGACAGGGTAAAAGGTCCCGGGGAGCTGTTTTTT,CASSPDRVKGPGELFF
TRBV6-5,-,TRBJ2-3,TRBD1,TGTGCCAGCAGGCACAGGGGTAGGAGCACAGATACGCAGTATTTT,CASRHRGRSTDTQYF
TRBV5-6,-,TRBJ2-7,-,TGTGCCAGCAGCGCCGGGACATCTTACGAGCAGTACTTC,CASSAGTSYEQYF
TRBV18,-,TRBJ2-1,-,TGTGCCAGCTCACCTATAAACAATGAGCAGTTCTTC,CASSPINNEQFF
TRBV9,-,TRBJ2-1,-,TGTGCCAGCAGCGGAGGCGGACTCTACAATGAGCAGTTCTTC,CASSGGGLYNEQFF